The entry that follows covers one T cell receptor (beta chain) sequence. Its antigen is currently unknown. Through a sample-barcoded 5' primer and a J-beta primer mix, a second PCR was run for roughly 7 to 12 cycles. TCRdb re-called the 5' RACE reads with MiXCR, one entry per CDR3 protein. This table has 850,000 to 1,100,000 distinct CDR3 sequences, roughly two fifths appearing once. The sample providers were healthy Caucasian people from Russia, aged about 6 to 95. This record belongs to a study of blood T cells in healthy people across ages. Study conclusions and caveats: The study lacked donor CMV status, which possibly confounded expanded clonotype changes.

This CDR3 comprises 16 residues. Deletions cut 4 bases from V and 5 bases from J, with 20 bases between. Germline V gene sequence: CDR1 SGHRS, CDR2 YFSETQ. This clonotype originated in a man aged 18 to 29 in good health. The chain carries TRBV5-1 and TRBJ2-3; maybe TRBD1 (5 bases). Sequences were obtained from blood. The CDR3 is CASSSRASLTEDTQYF. The CDR3 nucleotides are TGCGCCAGCAGCAGCAGGGCATCCCTCACAGAAGATACGCAGTATTTT.